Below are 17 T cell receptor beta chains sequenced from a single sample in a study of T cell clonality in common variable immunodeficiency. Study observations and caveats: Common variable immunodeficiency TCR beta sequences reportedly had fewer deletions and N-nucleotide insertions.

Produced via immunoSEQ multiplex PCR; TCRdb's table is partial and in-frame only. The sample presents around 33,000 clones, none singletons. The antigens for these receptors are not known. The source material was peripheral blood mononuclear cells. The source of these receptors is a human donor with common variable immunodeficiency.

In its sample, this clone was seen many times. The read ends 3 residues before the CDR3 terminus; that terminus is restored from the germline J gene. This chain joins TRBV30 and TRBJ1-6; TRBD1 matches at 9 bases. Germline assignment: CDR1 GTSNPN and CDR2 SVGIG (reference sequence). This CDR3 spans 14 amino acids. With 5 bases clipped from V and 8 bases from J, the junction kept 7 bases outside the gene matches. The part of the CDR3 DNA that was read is TGTGCCTGGGCTACGGGACAGGGAGATTCACCC. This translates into CAWATGQGDSP. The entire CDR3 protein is CAWATGQGDSPLHF.

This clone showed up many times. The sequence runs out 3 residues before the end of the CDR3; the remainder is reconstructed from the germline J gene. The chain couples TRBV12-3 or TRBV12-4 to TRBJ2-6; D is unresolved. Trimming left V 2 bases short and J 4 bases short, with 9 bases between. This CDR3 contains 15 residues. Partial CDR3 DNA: TGTGCCAGCAGTTTAATGAGCCCCGGGGCCAACGTC. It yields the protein CASSLMSPGANV. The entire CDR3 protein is CASSLMSPGANVLTF.

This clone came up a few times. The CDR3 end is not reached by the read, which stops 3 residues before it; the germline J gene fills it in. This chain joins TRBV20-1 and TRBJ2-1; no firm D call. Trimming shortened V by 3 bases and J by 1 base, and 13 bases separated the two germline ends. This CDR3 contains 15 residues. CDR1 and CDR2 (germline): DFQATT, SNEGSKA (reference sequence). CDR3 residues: CSASSPSLSYNEQFF. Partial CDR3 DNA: TGCAGTGCTAGTTCGCCGAGCTTGTCCTACAATGAG.

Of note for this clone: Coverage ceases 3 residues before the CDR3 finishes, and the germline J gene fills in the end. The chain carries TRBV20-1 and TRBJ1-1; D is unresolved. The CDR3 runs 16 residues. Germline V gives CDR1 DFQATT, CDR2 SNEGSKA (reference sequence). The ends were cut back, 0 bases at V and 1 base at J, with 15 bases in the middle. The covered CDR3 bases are TGCAGTGCTAGAGATTTGGCCAGGCCTTCGAACACTGAA. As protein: CSARDLARPSNTE. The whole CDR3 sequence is CSARDLARPSNTEAFF.

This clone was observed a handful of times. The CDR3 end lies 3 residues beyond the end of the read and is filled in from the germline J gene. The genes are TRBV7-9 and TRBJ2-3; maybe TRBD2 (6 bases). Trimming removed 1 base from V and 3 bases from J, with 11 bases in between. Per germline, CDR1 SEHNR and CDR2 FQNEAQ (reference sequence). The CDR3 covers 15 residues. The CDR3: CASSLEGGVTDTQYF. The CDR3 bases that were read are TGTGCCAGCAGCTTAGAAGGCGGGGTTACAGATACG.

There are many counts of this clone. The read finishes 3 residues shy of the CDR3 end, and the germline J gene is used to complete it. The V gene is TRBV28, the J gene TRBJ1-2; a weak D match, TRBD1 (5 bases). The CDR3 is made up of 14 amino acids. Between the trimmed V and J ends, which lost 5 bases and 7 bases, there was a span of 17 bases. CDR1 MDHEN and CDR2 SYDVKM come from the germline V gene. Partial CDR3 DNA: TGTGCCAGCAGTCCGGGACTCATGACGGGTGGC. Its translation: CASSPGLMTGG. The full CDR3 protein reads CASSPGLMTGGYTF.

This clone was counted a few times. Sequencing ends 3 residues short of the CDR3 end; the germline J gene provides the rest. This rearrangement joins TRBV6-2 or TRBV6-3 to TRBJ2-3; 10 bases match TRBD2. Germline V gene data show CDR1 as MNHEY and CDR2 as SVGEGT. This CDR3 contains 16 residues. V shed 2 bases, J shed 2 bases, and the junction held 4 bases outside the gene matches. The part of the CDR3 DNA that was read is TGTGCCAGCAGTTACGACAGCGGGAGGGTCACAGATACG. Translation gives CASSYDSGRVTDT. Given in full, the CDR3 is CASSYDSGRVTDTQYF.

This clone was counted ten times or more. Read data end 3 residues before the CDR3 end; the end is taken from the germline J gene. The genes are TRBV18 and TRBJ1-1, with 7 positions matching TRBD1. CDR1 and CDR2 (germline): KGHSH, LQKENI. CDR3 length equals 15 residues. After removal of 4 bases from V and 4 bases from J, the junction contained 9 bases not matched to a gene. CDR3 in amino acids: CASSRNTGVGTEAFF. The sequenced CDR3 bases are TGTGCCAGCTCACGCAATACAGGGGTGGGCACTGAA.

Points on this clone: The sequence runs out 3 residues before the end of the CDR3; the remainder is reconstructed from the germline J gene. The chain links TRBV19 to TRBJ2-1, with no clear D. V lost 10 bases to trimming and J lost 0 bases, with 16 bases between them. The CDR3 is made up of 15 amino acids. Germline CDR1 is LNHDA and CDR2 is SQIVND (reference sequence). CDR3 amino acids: CATELRLASYNEQFF. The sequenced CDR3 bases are TGTGCCACCGAACTTAGATTAGCCTCCTACAATGAG.

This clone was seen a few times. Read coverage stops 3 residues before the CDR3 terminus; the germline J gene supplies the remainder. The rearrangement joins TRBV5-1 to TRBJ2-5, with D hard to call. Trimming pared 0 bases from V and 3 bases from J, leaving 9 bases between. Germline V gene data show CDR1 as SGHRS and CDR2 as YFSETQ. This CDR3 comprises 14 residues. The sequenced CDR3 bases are TGCGCCAGCAGCTTGGAAGGGCCAGAAGAGACC. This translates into CASSLEGPEET. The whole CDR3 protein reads CASSLEGPEETQYF.

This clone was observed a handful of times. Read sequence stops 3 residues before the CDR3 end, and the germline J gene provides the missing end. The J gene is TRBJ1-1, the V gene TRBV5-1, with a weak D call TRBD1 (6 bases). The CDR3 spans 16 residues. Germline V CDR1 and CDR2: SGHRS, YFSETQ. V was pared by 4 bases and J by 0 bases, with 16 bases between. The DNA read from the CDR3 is TGCGCCAGCAGCCCAAGTGGACAGACCATGAACACTGAA. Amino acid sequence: CASSPSGQTMNTE. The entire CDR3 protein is CASSPSGQTMNTEAFF.

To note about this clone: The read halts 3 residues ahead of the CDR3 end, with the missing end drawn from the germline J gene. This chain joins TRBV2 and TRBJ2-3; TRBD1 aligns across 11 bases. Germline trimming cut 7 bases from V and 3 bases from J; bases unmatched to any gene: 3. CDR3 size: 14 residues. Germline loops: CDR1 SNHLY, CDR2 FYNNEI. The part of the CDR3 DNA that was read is TGTGCCAGCACCGGACAGGGGGCAACAGATACG. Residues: CASTGQGATDT. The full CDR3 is CASTGQGATDTQYF. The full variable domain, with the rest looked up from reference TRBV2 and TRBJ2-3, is EPEVTQTPSHQVTQMGQEVILRCVPISNHLYFYWYRQILGQKVEFLVSFYNNEISEKSEIFDDQFSVERPDGSNFTLKIRSTKLEDSAMYFCASTGQGATDTQYFGPGTRLTVL.

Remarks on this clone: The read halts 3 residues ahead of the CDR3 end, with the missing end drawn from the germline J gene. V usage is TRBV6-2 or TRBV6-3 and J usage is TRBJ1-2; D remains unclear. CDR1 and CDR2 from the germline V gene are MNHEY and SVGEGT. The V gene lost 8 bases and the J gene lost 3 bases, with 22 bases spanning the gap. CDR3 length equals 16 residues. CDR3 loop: CASVPSNSPSDYGYTF. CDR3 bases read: TGTGCCAGCGTCCCCTCGAACAGCCCGTCGGACTATGGC.

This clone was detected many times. CDR3 DNA (partial): TGTGCCAGCACCCCCCCTTACACCGGGGAG. Protein sequence: CASTPPYTGE. The complete CDR3 protein is CASTPPYTGELFF. The chain recombines TRBV28 with TRBJ2-2; D is ambiguous. From the germline J gene comes the end of the CDR3, since the read stops 3 residues before it. The CDR3 loop spans 13 amino acids. Germline lookup yields CDR1 MDHEN and CDR2 SYDVKM. V was trimmed by 7 bases and J by 3 bases, leaving 9 bases between them.

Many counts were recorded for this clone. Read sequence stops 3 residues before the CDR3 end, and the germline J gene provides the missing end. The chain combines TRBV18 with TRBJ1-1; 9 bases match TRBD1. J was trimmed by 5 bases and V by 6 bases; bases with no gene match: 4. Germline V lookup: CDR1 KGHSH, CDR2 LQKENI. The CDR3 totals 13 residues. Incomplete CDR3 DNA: TGTGCCAGCTCGACAGGGGGGGGAACTGAA. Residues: CASSTGGGTE. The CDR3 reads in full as CASSTGGGTEAFF.

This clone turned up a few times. The DNA read from the CDR3 is TGCAGTGCGAGGACAGGGGGCACTTTCGAG. Residues: CSARTGGTFE. The full CDR3 protein reads CSARTGGTFEQYF. The chain recombines TRBV20-1 with TRBJ2-7; 11 positions match TRBD1. The CDR3 is cut off 3 residues early in the read; its end comes from the germline J gene. This CDR3 is built from 13 residues. Trimming removed 6 bases from V and 6 bases from J; junction bases left unmatched: 7. Germline loops: CDR1 DFQATT, CDR2 SNEGSKA (reference sequence).

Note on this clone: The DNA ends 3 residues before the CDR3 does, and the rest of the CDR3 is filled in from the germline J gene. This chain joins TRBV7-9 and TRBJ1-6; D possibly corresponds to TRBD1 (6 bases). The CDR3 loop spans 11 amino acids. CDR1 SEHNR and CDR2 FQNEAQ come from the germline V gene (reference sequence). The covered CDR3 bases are TGTGCCAGCAGCTCAGGGGTGCCC. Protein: CASSSGVP. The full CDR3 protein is CASSSGVPLHF.